A single sample gave rise to the 25 T cell receptor beta chains below, sequenced in a study of neoadjuvant nivolumab and ipilimumab in lung cancer. Sequencing was performed with immunoSEQ multiplex PCR; in TCRdb, only in-frame clones are kept and a portion is missing. This table has about 7,800 clones, about 89% appearing once. Sequencing was performed on tumor tissue, taken after neoadjuvant nivolumab, alone or with ipilimumab, at or shortly before surgery. The origin of the receptors is an adult with non-small cell lung cancer. Some clones in this sample may be carry-over from other donors' samples.

J is TRBJ2-7 and V is TRBV7-8, with D perhaps TRBD2 (5 bases). Deletions cut 5 bases from V and 9 bases from J, with 14 bases between. The CDR3 totals 12 residues. Germline V gives CDR1 SGHVS, CDR2 FQNEAQ. The CDR3 loop is CASSHTLGWQYF. CDR3 DNA: TGTGCCAGCAGCCACACACTAGGGTGGCAGTACTTC. The full variable domain, its missing parts supplied by reference TRBV7-8 and TRBJ2-7, is GAGVSQSPRYKVAKRGQDVALRCDPISGHVSLFWYQQALGQGPEFLTYFQNEAQLDKSGLPSDRFFAERPEGSVSTLKIQRTQQEDSAVYLCASSHTLGWQYFGPGTRLTVT.

The J gene is TRBJ1-1, the V gene TRBV6-6; 8 bases align to TRBD1. Germline V CDR1 and CDR2: MNHNY, SVGAGI (reference sequence). The CDR3 totals 15 residues. Trimming at V came to 6 bases and at J to 0 bases, leaving 6 bases not matched to a gene. The CDR3: CASSRGQGMNTEAFF. In DNA, the CDR3 is TGTGCCAGCAGCCGCGGACAGGGTATGAACACTGAAGCTTTCTTT.

The rearrangement links TRBV6-5 to TRBJ2-3, with D hard to call. The ends were cut back, 8 bases at V and 6 bases at J, with 9 bases in the middle. The CDR3 contains 11 residues. Germline values: CDR1 MNHEY, CDR2 SVGAGI. CDR3 bases: TGTGCCAGCCAGGAGAGGGATACGCAGTATTTT. Translated, it gives CASQERDTQYF.

This clone was detected only once. The CDR3 loop reads CASSPGASGIYEQYF. The CDR3 DNA is TGTGCCAGCTCCCCGGGGGCTAGCGGGATCTACGAGCAGTACTTC. The chain joins TRBV18 to TRBJ2-7, with 9 bases matching TRBD2. Trimming cost V 6 bases and J 3 bases; bases outside gene matches: 9. The CDR3 runs 15 residues. Germline assignment: CDR1 KGHSH and CDR2 LQKENI.

The rearrangement joins TRBV19 to TRBJ1-2; D remains ambiguous. There are 13 residues in the CDR3. The ends were cut back, 8 bases at V and 4 bases at J, with 14 bases in the middle. In germline, CDR1 is LNHDA, CDR2 SQIVND (reference sequence). CDR3 amino acids: CASSHEGSYGYTF. Here the CDR3 DNA reads TGTGCCAGTTCGCACGAAGGTTCCTATGGCTACACCTTC. Looking up the rest from reference TRBV19 and TRBJ1-2 gives the full variable domain: DGGITQSPKYLFRKEGQNVTLSCEQNLNHDAMYWYRQDPGQGLRLIYYSQIVNDFQKGDIAEGYSVSREKKESFPLTVTSAQKNPTAFYLCASSHEGSYGYTFGSGTRLTVV.

This rearrangement joins TRBV7-6 to TRBJ2-7; D not resolved. CDR1 and CDR2 from the germline V gene are SGHVS and FNYEAQ. CDR3 length: 15 residues. The V gene lost 5 bases and the J gene lost 0 bases, with 14 bases spanning the gap. This CDR3 reads CASSPLGLISYEQYF. The CDR3 DNA reads TGTGCCAGCAGCCCCCTGGGTCTCATCTCCTACGAGCAGTACTTC.

There are a few counts of this clone. The chain uses TRBV7-3 and TRBJ2-1; D unresolved. Germline values: CDR1 SGHTA, CDR2 FQGTGA. The CDR3 is 13 amino acids. V was cut by 1 base and J by 6 bases, with 7 bases left in between. The CDR3 DNA follows: TGTGCCAGCAGCTTAATAGTAGGCAATGAGCAGTTCTTC. It translates to CASSLIVGNEQFF.

The V call is TRBV5-5, the J call TRBJ2-1; 12 bases fit TRBD2. The CDR3 spans 16 residues. CDR1 is SGHKS, CDR2 YYEKEE, per germline (reference sequence). V dropped 5 bases and J dropped 5; count of bases not matched to a gene: 8. CDR3 nucleotide sequence: TGTGCCAGCAGTTCTCCCGGACTAGCGGGGAACAATGAGCAGTTCTTC. It codes for CASSSPGLAGNNEQFF.

This chain joins TRBV4-1 and TRBJ2-7; 14 positions match TRBD2. Per germline, CDR1 MGHRA and CDR2 YSYEKL. Germline trimming cut 3 bases from V and 4 bases from J; bases unmatched to any gene: 2. The CDR3 length is 15 residues. The CDR3 sequence is CASSQGLAGVYEQYF. The CDR3 DNA sequence: TGCGCCAGCAGCCAGGGACTAGCGGGAGTGTACGAGCAGTACTTC.

The sample holds one count of this clone. This chain connects TRBV5-6 to TRBJ1-4; D ambiguous. CDR1 and CDR2 (germline): SGHDT, YYEEEE. Trimming shortened V by 3 bases and J by 8 bases, and 17 bases separated the two germline ends. This CDR3 contains 15 residues. DNA of the CDR3: TGTGCCAGCAGCTCTTCCTGGGGTGCGGAAGAAAAACTGTTTTTT. It codes for CASSSSWGAEEKLFF. The variable domain in full, with the rest retrieved from reference TRBV5-6 and TRBJ1-4, is DAGVTQSPTHLIKTRGQQVTLRCSPKSGHDTVSWYQQALGQGPQFIFQYYEEEERQRGNFPDRFSGHQFPNYSSELNVNALLLGDSALYLCASSSSWGAEEKLFFGSGTQLSVL.

V gene TRBV4-1 combines with J gene TRBJ2-7, with D perhaps TRBD1 (5 bases). Trimming took 0 bases from V and 6 from J, leaving 12 bases between them. This CDR3 spans 14 amino acids. Germline V gene sequence: CDR1 MGHRA, CDR2 YSYEKL. CDR3 bases: TGCGCCAGCAGCCAAGAGGTCAGGGTAAGCGAGCAGTACTTC. Translating it yields CASSQEVRVSEQYF.

V usage is TRBV30 and J usage is TRBJ2-3; 13 bases agree with TRBD2. Germline loops: CDR1 GTSNPN, CDR2 SVGIG (reference sequence). The V segment lost 8 bases and the J segment 6 bases; nucleotides outside the gene matches: 11. The CDR3 consists of 15 residues. The CDR3 nucleotides are TGTGCCGGATTACTAGCGGGAGGGCCTCTCGATACGCAGTATTTT. Its protein is CAGLLAGGPLDTQYF.

This chain uses TRBV6-5 with TRBJ2-3; D ambiguous. Between the trimmed V and J ends, which lost 10 bases and 2 bases, there was a span of 13 bases. The CDR3 has 13 amino acids. Germline CDR1 is MNHEY and CDR2 is SVGAGI. CDR3 DNA: TGTGCCACGGGTGAGCCTCACACAGATACGCAGTATTTT. This translates into CATGEPHTDTQYF.

This clone has just one count. At one boundary the junction diverges from the germline segment, which might be a read error. This chain connects TRBV6-1 to TRBJ2-3, with 9 bases identical to TRBD1. The CDR3 loop spans 16 amino acids. Germline V CDR1 and CDR2: MNHNS, SASEGT. The CDR3 sequence is CASIEAQGASTDTQYF. The CDR3 coding sequence is TGTGCCAGCATTGAAGCACAGGGGGCATCCACAGATACGCAGTATTTT.

This clone came up once. The chain employs TRBV30 and TRBJ2-7; D gene unclear. The CDR3 has 14 residues. Trimming stripped 3 bases from V and 3 bases from J, with 15 bases between. Germline values: CDR1 GTSNPN, CDR2 SVGIG (reference sequence). The CDR3 spells CAWSGTNNFYEQYF. CDR3 DNA sequence: TGTGCCTGGAGCGGAACTAACAACTTCTACGAGCAGTACTTC.

The rearrangement uses TRBV7-6 and TRBJ2-3; 10 nucleotides align to TRBD2. The CDR3 is made up of 17 amino acids. Germline V CDR1 and CDR2: SGHVS, FNYEAQ. The J segment lost 3 bases and the V segment lost 2 bases, leaving 8 bases of the junction unmatched. The CDR3 region has the DNA TGTGCCAGCAGCTTAATGGCTAGCGGGGGAGTAACAGATACGCAGTATTTT. Translating it yields CASSLMASGGVTDTQYF.

Only one count was recorded for this clone. This chain uses TRBV6-5 with TRBJ1-4, with D possibly matching TRBD1 (5 bases). The CDR3 is 13 amino acids. The germline V gene has CDR1 MNHEY and CDR2 SVGAGI. V lost 6 bases, J lost 8 bases, and 13 bases lay in between. CDR3 sequence: CASSYGHDEKLFF. CDR3 nucleotide sequence: TGTGCCAGCAGCTACGGACATGACGAAAAACTGTTTTTT.

The genes are TRBV4-3 and TRBJ1-5; possible D gene TRBD1, 5 bases. The CDR3 contains 14 residues. In germline, CDR1 is LGHNA, CDR2 YSLEER. Trimming shortened V by 4 bases and J by 3 bases, and 10 bases separated the two germline ends. This CDR3 is CASSPEGVNQPQHF. CDR3 bases: TGCGCCAGCAGCCCTGAAGGGGTCAATCAGCCCCAGCATTTT.

This chain links TRBV10-3 with TRBJ1-2; a possible D gene is TRBD1 (5 bases). V was cut by 6 bases and J by 4 bases, with 12 bases left in between. CDR1 ENHRY and CDR2 SYGVKD come from the germline V gene. The CDR3 spans 13 residues. The CDR3 coding sequence is TGTGCCATCAGCCAACCTGGGACCTATGGCTACACCTTC. Translation: CAISQPGTYGYTF.

This sequence joins TRBV5-1 and TRBJ2-6, with 7 bases fitting TRBD1. Trimming removed 0 bases from V and 0 bases from J; junction bases left unmatched: 9. The V gene's germline CDR1 is SGHRS and CDR2 YFSETQ. The CDR3 contains 19 residues. The DNA of the CDR3 is TGCGCCAGCAGCTTGGGATTTGGACAGGCTAACTCTGGGGCCAACGTCCTGACTTTC. Amino acid sequence: CASSLGFGQANSGANVLTF.

The chain links TRBV5-8 to TRBJ1-1, with 8 bases lining up with TRBD1. The germline CDR1 and CDR2 sequences are SGHTS and YDEGEE. V lost 5 bases and J lost 5; bases outside the gene matches: 8. CDR3 length: 14 amino acids. Written as DNA, the CDR3 is TGTGCCAGCAGATTGACAGGGGAGGTGACTGAAGCTTTCTTT. It yields the protein CASRLTGEVTEAFF.

The V call is TRBV5-4, the J call TRBJ2-7; 10 bases match TRBD1. The trim removed 4 bases at V and 3 bases at J, leaving 7 bases unmatched. The CDR3 covers 15 residues. Germline assignment: CDR1 SGHNT and CDR2 YYREEE (reference sequence). CDR3 sequence: CASSLKTGGLYEQYF. The CDR3 DNA follows: TGTGCCAGCAGCCTGAAGACAGGGGGCCTCTACGAGCAGTACTTC.

This rearrangement joins TRBV27 to TRBJ2-7, with TRBD1 matching 7 bases. The V gene end was trimmed by 4 bases and the J gene end by 2 bases; junction bases not matched to a gene: 5. The germline V gene has CDR1 MNHEY and CDR2 SMNVEV (reference sequence). This CDR3 comprises 14 residues. The chain's CDR3 is CASSSRQGAYEQYF. CDR3 bases: TGTGCCAGCAGTTCTAGACAGGGAGCCTACGAGCAGTACTTC.

The chain links TRBV4-1 to TRBJ2-5; D possibly corresponds to TRBD1 (5 bases). Trimming stripped 1 base from V and 4 bases from J, with 13 bases between. The CDR3 spans 15 residues. The germline V gene encodes CDR1 MGHRA and CDR2 YSYEKL. The CDR3 DNA reads as TGCGCCAGCAGCCAAGGACAGTTAACGAGAGAGACCCAGTACTTC. Protein product: CASSQGQLTRETQYF.

The chain uses TRBV19 and TRBJ2-1; 12 nucleotides align to TRBD2. There are 17 residues in the CDR3. Looked up from germline, CDR1 is LNHDA and CDR2 is SQIVND (reference sequence). J was trimmed by 9 bases and V by 3 bases; bases with no gene match: 12. This CDR3 is CASSIPRTSGKRGEQFF. The CDR3 DNA reads as TGTGCCAGTAGTATCCCCCGGACTAGCGGGAAGCGAGGTGAGCAGTTCTTC.